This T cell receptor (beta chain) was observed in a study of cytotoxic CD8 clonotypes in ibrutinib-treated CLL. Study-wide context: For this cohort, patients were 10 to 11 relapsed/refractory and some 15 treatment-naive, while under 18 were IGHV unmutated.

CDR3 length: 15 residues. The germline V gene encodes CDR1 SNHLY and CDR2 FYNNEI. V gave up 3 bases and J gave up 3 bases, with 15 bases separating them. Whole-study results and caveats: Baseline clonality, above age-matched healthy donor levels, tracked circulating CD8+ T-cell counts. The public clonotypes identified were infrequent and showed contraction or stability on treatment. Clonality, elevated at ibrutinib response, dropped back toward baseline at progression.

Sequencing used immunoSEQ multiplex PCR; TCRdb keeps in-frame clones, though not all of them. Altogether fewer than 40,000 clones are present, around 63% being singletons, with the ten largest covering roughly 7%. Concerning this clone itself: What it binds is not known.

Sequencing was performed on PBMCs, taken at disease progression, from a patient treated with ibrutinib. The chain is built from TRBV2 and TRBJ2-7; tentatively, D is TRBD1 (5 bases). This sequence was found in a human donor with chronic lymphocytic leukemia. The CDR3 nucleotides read TGTGCCAGCAGTGATGGCTCAGGACACAACTACGAGCAGTACTTC. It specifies CASSDGSGHNYEQYF.